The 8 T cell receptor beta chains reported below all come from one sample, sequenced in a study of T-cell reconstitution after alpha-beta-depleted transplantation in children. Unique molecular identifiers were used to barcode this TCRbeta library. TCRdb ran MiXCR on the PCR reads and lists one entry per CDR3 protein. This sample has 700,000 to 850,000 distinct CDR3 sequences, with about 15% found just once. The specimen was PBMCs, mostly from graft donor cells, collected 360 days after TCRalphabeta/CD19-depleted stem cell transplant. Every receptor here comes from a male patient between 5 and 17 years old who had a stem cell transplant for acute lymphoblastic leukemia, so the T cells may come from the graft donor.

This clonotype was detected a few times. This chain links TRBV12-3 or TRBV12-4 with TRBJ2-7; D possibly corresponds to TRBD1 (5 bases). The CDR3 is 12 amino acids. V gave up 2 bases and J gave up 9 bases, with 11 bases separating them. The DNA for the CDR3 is TGTGCCAGCAGTTTACGCCCGCAGGGGCAGTACTTC. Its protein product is CASSLRPQGQYF.

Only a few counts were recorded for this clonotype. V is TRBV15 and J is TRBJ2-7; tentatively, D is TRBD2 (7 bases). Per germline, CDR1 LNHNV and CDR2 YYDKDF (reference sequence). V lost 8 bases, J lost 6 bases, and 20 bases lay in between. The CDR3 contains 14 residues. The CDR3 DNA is TGTGCCACCTCCAGGGAGGGACAAGGCCTCGAGCAGTACTTC. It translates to CATSREGQGLEQYF.

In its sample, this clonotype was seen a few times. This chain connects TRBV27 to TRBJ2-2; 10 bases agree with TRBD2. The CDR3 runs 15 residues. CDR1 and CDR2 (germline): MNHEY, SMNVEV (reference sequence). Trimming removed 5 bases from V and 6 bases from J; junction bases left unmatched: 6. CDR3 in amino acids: CASSPRLAGPGELFF. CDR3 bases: TGTGCCAGCAGTCCCCGACTAGCGGGCCCCGGGGAGCTGTTTTTT.

This CDR3 is CASSLGSILTDTQYF. DNA for the CDR3: TGTGCCAGCAGCTTGGGAAGCATTCTAACAGATACGCAGTATTTT. The chain employs TRBV5-8 and TRBJ2-3, with D uncertain. The germline V gene has CDR1 SGHTS and CDR2 YDEGEE. The CDR3 consists of 15 residues. V lost 0 bases and J 3 bases, leaving 11 bases between the germline ends.

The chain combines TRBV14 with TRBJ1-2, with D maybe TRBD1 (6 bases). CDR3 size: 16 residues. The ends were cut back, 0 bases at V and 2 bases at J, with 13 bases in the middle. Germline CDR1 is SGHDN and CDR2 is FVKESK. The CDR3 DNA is TGTGCCAGCAGCCAAGATCTGGGCCAGGGGAACTATGGCTACACCTTC. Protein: CASSQDLGQGNYGYTF.

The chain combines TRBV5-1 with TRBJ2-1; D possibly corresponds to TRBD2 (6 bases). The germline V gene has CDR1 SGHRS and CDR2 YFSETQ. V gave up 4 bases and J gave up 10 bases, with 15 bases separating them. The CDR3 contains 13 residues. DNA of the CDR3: TGCGCCAGCAGCGGGCGGGGAGAAATAGAGCAGTTCTTC. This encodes CASSGRGEIEQFF. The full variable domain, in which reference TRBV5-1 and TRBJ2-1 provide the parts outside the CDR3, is KAGVTQTPRYLIKTRGQQVTLSCSPISGHRSVSWYQQTPGQGLQFLFEYFSETQRNKGNFPGRFSGRQFSNSRSEMNVSTLELGDSALYLCASSGRGEIEQFFGPGTRLTVL.

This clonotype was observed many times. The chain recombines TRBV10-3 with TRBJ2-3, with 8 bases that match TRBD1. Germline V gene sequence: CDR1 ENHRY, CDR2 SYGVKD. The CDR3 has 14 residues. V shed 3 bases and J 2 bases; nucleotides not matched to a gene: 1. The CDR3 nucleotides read TGTGCCATCAGTGACAGGGGGCACACAGATACGCAGTATTTT. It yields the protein CAISDRGHTDTQYF.

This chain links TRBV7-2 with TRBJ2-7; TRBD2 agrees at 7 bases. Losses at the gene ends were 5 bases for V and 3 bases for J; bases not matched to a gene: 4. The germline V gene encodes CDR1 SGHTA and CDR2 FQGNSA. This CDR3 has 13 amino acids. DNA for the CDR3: TGTGCCAGCAGCCTTAGCGGGTACTACGAGCAGTACTTC. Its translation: CASSLSGYYEQYF.